This T cell receptor (beta chain) was obtained from a study of long-term antiretroviral therapy in people with HIV. Study results and limitations: In HIV, the repertoires covered a tighter span of CDR3 lengths than in controls. The repertoire was dominated at all time points by clones expanded before ART.

Without exception, participants with HIV were treated in the United States. From germline, CDR1 is ENHRY and CDR2 SYGVKD. The CDR3 loop spans 12 amino acids. Trimming took off 5 bases at V and 6 bases at J, with 8 bases between the two ends. At the survey level, the v3.0 immunoSEQ assay was run. Profiling relied on immunoSEQ multiplex PCR, and the TCRdb table lists in-frame clones only, not all of them. The sample includes about 14,000 clones, roughly 84% of them seen just once. A word on this clone: As yet, its antigen is unknown.

The receptor comes from a man aged 30 to 39 with HIV. The specimen was unsorted PBMCs, collected 0.4 years after starting antiretroviral therapy. The chain uses TRBV10-3 and TRBJ2-1; D perhaps matches TRBD2 (5 bases). As DNA, the CDR3 is TGTGCCATCAGTCCGGCGGGCAATGAGCAGTTCTTC. It encodes CAISPAGNEQFF.